The 23 T cell receptor beta chains reported below all come from one sample, sequenced in a study of regulatory T cells in long-lasting Graves disease. Building of the TCR beta libraries involved iRepertoire HTBI primers and Arm-PCR of CDR3 regions. Using its own MiXCR run on the multiplex PCR reads, TCRdb lists one record per CDR3 protein. The repertoire has roughly 380,000 distinct CDR3 sequences, 16% of them found once; the top ten carry 30%. Regarding time point: newly diagnosed GD, antithyroid drugs for less than 3 months. Generation of the TCR library employed RNA extracted from PBMCs. These records were also assigned to another study, of T cells in Graves' hyperthyroidism and ophthalmopathy.

This specimen consisted of peripheral blood mononuclear cells (PBMCs), obtained at new diagnosis, from a patient treated with antithyroid drugs. Source of these receptors: a man aged 40-55 years with Graves disease.

This clonotype was seen a few times. V gene TRBV20-1 combines with J gene TRBJ2-5; 8 bases agree with TRBD2. TRBJ2-1 explains the end of the DNA better; the J call may be wrong. Germline loops: CDR1 DFQATT, CDR2 SNEGSKA (reference sequence). This CDR3 is built from 17 residues. CDR3 protein: CSARDPRGAGGTNEQFF. The CDR3 bases are TGCAGTGCTAGAGACCCCAGAGGGGCGGGGGGAACCAATGAGCAGTTCTTC.

This clonotype was recorded at least ten times. V is TRBV12-3 or TRBV12-4 and J is TRBJ2-7; a possible D gene is TRBD1 (5 bases). Trimming shortened V by 3 bases and J by 6 bases, and 9 bases separated the two germline ends. The CDR3 is 12 residues long. The CDR3 sequence: CASSFLGAEQYF. The CDR3 nucleotides read TGTGCCAGCAGTTTTTTAGGGGCCGAGCAGTACTTC.

The V and J genes are TRBV5-1 and TRBJ1-1; TRBD1 matches 10 bases. From germline, CDR1 is SGHRS and CDR2 YFSETQ. This CDR3 comprises 17 residues. V lost 3 bases to trimming and J lost 0 bases; unmatched junction nucleotides: 8. In DNA, the CDR3 is TGCGCCAGCAGCTGGGGGACAGGGGACCGCATGAACACTGAAGCTTTCTTT. Translated: CASSWGTGDRMNTEAFF.

This clonotype appeared many times. V gene TRBV20-1 combines with J gene TRBJ1-1; TRBD1 is a possible D gene (6 bases). This CDR3 region has 13 residues. Germline CDR1 is DFQATT and CDR2 is SNEGSKA (reference sequence). V lost 8 bases and J 3 bases, leaving 16 bases between the germline ends. The CDR3 sequence is CSPNRVCDTEAFF. The DNA of the CDR3 is TGCAGTCCTAACAGGGTGTGTGACACTGAAGCTTTCTTT.

This clonotype appeared a few times. The CDR3 region has the DNA TGTGCCAGCAGTCAACCGGGAGGGGCCAACGTCCTGACTTTC. This gives the protein CASSQPGGANVLTF. V is TRBV6-2 or TRBV6-3 and J is TRBJ2-6; weak D call: TRBD2 (5 bases). This CDR3 region has 14 residues. Germline CDR1 is MNHEY and CDR2 is SVGEGT. Trimming stripped 5 bases from V and 4 bases from J, with 9 bases between.

This clonotype was picked up many times. The gene calls are TRBV27 and TRBJ2-7; 8 nucleotides agree with TRBD2. The CDR3 loop spans 13 amino acids. V shed 5 bases and J 2 bases; nucleotides not matched to a gene: 2. Germline loops: CDR1 MNHEY, CDR2 SMNVEV (reference sequence). CDR3 residues: CASSNGGAYEQYF. Written as DNA, the CDR3 is TGTGCCAGCAGTAACGGGGGGGCCTACGAGCAGTACTTC.

This clonotype has ten or more counts. V gene TRBV11-3 combines with J gene TRBJ1-6; 10 bases line up with TRBD1. Germline-derived CDR1 and CDR2 are SGHNT and YENEEA. The trim removed 1 base at V and 9 bases at J, leaving 3 bases unmatched. This CDR3 has 15 amino acids. CDR3 in amino acids: CASSLARDRGSPLHF. CDR3 sequence (DNA): TGTGCCAGCAGCTTAGCCCGGGACAGGGGTTCACCCCTCCACTTT.

The chain joins TRBV5-1 to TRBJ1-4; a weak D match, TRBD1 (5 bases). Germline V CDR1 and CDR2: SGHRS, YFSETQ. This CDR3 has 15 residues. V lost 1 base, J lost 7 bases, and 14 bases lay in between. The CDR3 DNA sequence: TGCGCCAGCAGCTTGAGGGGCAGGGAACCTGAAAAACTGTTTTTT. Amino acid sequence: CASSLRGREPEKLFF.

This clonotype occurred a few times. This sequence may be a read error, since a much larger clone differs from it by one base. This chain links TRBV10-1 with TRBJ1-2; D possibly corresponds to TRBD1 (5 bases). CDR1 and CDR2 (germline): WNHNN, SYGVQD (reference sequence). The CDR3 totals 13 residues. The CDR3 region has the DNA TGCGCCAGCAGTGATTCGCAGGGATATGGCCACACCTTC. Its translation is CASSDSQGYGHTF.

This clonotype was picked up many times. This chain uses TRBV18 with TRBJ2-1; 11 nucleotides line up with TRBD2. Unmatched junction bases numbered 6, after V lost 3 bases and J lost 5 bases. The CDR3 is 16 residues long. In germline, CDR1 is KGHSH, CDR2 LQKENI. The CDR3: CASSPTLAGGHNEQFF. The CDR3 DNA sequence: TGTGCCAGCTCACCCACCCTAGCGGGGGGTCACAATGAGCAGTTCTTC. Supplemented by reference TRBV18 and TRBJ2-1, the full variable domain reads NAGVMQNPRHLVRRRGQEARLRCSPMKGHSHVYWYRQLPEEGLKFMVYLQKENIIDESGMPKERFSAEFPKEGPSILRIQQVVRGDSAAYFCASSPTLAGGHNEQFFGPGTRLTVL.

This clonotype was seen many times. The rearrangement links TRBV2 to TRBJ2-1, with a weak D call TRBD2 (5 bases). The CDR3 contains 13 residues. The V end was cut by 2 bases, the J end by 10 bases, with 12 bases between. Germline CDR1 and CDR2: SNHLY and FYNNEI. CDR3: CASSERRLFEQFF. CDR3 sequence (DNA): TGTGCCAGCAGTGAAAGGAGGCTCTTCGAGCAGTTCTTC.

The sample holds a few counts of this clonotype. The V and J genes are TRBV28 and TRBJ1-1; D is undetermined. V lost 3 bases to trimming and J lost 3 bases, with 8 bases between them. Germline V lookup: CDR1 MDHEN, CDR2 SYDVKM. The CDR3 consists of 13 residues. The CDR3 sequence is CASSFQAYTEAFF. The CDR3 nucleotides read TGTGCCAGCAGTTTCCAGGCATACACTGAAGCTTTCTTT.

Many counts were recorded for this clonotype. This chain uses TRBV7-2 with TRBJ2-1; maybe TRBD1 (6 bases). With 6 bases removed from V and 5 bases from J, the gap between germline ends came to 17 bases. Germline V CDR1 and CDR2: SGHTA, FQGNSA. This CDR3 contains 15 residues. CDR3 nucleotides: TGTGCCAGCAGAGCCCCCGGGACACTTCACAATGAGCAGTTCTTC. As protein: CASRAPGTLHNEQFF.

This chain uses TRBV15 with TRBJ1-4; weak D call: TRBD1 (5 bases). Trimming took off 4 bases at V and 8 bases at J, with 17 bases between the two ends. Per the germline V gene, CDR1 is LNHNV and CDR2 is YYDKDF (reference sequence). CDR3 length: 15 amino acids. CDR3 in amino acids: CATSKPGTSREKLFF. As DNA, the CDR3 is TGTGCCACCAGCAAACCCGGGACTTCTAGGGAAAAACTGTTTTTT.

This clonotype came up many times. V usage is TRBV7-2 and J usage is TRBJ2-2; the D is unclear. Trimming removed 8 bases at V and 1 base at J, with 17 bases between. The CDR3 spans 16 residues. The germline gives CDR1 SGHTA, CDR2 FQGNSA. The CDR3 here is CASAPRTGRNTGELFF. The CDR3 DNA reads TGTGCCAGCGCCCCACGAACCGGCAGGAACACCGGGGAGCTGTTTTTT.

The J gene is TRBJ2-3, the V gene TRBV7-2; 15 positions agree with TRBD2. The germline CDR1 and CDR2 sequences are SGHTA and FQGNSA. CDR3 length: 19 amino acids. The J segment lost 4 bases and the V segment lost 5 bases, leaving 13 bases of the junction unmatched. The CDR3 region is CASSVRGLAGGIAADTQYF. In DNA form, the CDR3 reads TGTGCCAGCAGCGTCAGGGGACTAGCGGGGGGCATCGCTGCAGATACGCAGTATTTT.

For the CDR3, the DNA is TGTGCCAGCAGCTTAGAGGGGCTAGCAAGCGAGCAGTACTTC. Translated, it gives CASSLEGLASEQYF. V gene TRBV11-2 combines with J gene TRBJ2-7, with D perhaps assigned TRBD1 or TRBD2 (5 bases each). Germline V lookup: CDR1 SGHAT, CDR2 FQNNGV. The CDR3 length is 14 residues. Trimming took 0 bases from V and 6 from J, leaving 12 bases between them.

This clonotype was detected many times. V usage is TRBV6-1 and J usage is TRBJ2-3; 7 bases align to TRBD2. CDR1 is MNHNS, CDR2 SASEGT, per germline. J lost 2 bases, V lost 6 bases, and 11 bases had no gene match. This CDR3 has 16 amino acids. This chain's CDR3 is CASSGKSGALTDTQYF. In nucleotides, the CDR3 is TGTGCCAGCAGCGGGAAAAGCGGGGCGCTCACAGATACGCAGTATTTT.

The rearrangement uses TRBV5-1 and TRBJ2-5; D perhaps matches TRBD1 (6 bases). V was trimmed by 0 bases and J by 5 bases, leaving 14 bases between them. Germline loops: CDR1 SGHRS, CDR2 YFSETQ. This CDR3 is built from 15 residues. The CDR3 here is CASSLAGVQGETQYF. DNA of the CDR3: TGCGCCAGCAGCTTGGCCGGGGTCCAGGGGGAGACCCAGTACTTC. Full variable domain (outside the CDR3, taken from reference TRBV5-1 and TRBJ2-5): KAGVTQTPRYLIKTRGQQVTLSCSPISGHRSVSWYQQTPGQGLQFLFEYFSETQRNKGNFPGRFSGRQFSNSRSEMNVSTLELGDSALYLCASSLAGVQGETQYFGPGTRLLVL.

This clonotype was seen ten or more times. V and J are TRBV5-1 and TRBJ2-3; D is perhaps TRBD1 (6 bases). CDR1 is SGHRS and CDR2 is YFSETQ in the germline V gene. The V gene lost 0 bases and the J gene lost 0 bases, with 11 bases spanning the gap. The length of the CDR3 is 16 residues. CDR3: CASSLAGAASTDTQYF. As DNA, the CDR3 is TGCGCCAGCAGCTTGGCAGGGGCCGCTAGCACAGATACGCAGTATTTT.

This clonotype was recorded at least ten times. V gene TRBV28 combines with J gene TRBJ2-7; D might be TRBD1 (6 bases). Germline CDR1 MDHEN, CDR2 SYDVKM. V was cut by 5 bases and J by 0 bases, with 14 bases left in between. CDR3 length: 15 residues. The CDR3 bases are TGTGCCAGCAGTGAGACAGGACCGAACTCCTACGAGCAGTACTTC. It encodes CASSETGPNSYEQYF.

The sample holds many counts of this clonotype. This chain connects TRBV12-3 or TRBV12-4 to TRBJ1-6; a possible D gene is TRBD1 (5 bases). The germline V and J ends were trimmed by 6 bases and 7 bases, with 13 bases remaining between them. The CDR3 length is 14 residues. The chain's CDR3 is CASSRRGMNSPLHF. CDR3 DNA: TGTGCCAGCAGCCGACGGGGGATGAATTCACCCCTCCACTTT.

This sequence joins TRBV7-2 and TRBJ1-5; D perhaps matches TRBD1 (6 bases). Germline V gene sequence: CDR1 SGHTA, CDR2 FQGNSA. V lost 4 bases, J lost 9 bases, and 22 bases lay in between. The CDR3 runs 16 residues. The DNA of the CDR3 is TGTGCCAGCAGCTCCGTGGGCTGGACAGCTCTGGGGCCCCAGCATTTT. Translated, it gives CASSSVGWTALGPQHF.